The T cell receptor beta chain described here comes from a study of cytotoxic CD8 clonotypes in ibrutinib-treated CLL (dated by TCRdb to about 2021). General notes on the study: The cohort included about 15 treatment-naive and roughly ten relapsed/refractory patients; about 18 were IGHV unmutated. Responses were partial in roughly 24 patients and complete in 2; after median approximately 69 months follow-up, some 14 stayed in remission and approximately twelve progressed. Response samples were obtained after a median of approximately twelve months of treatment, with a range of about 6 to 36 months. On average, each sample had approximately 250,000 productive templates and 94,082 productive rearrangements. Longitudinal samples were obtainable from about 30% of the roughly 86 participants in the trial. Cryopreserved peripheral blood mononuclear cells were obtained prior to treatment, at the time of response, and at either disease progression or sustained remission. Every remission and progressive disease sample was obtained while ibrutinib was still being received by the patients. The paper as a whole reports these results and caveats: Baseline clonality was found to be higher than that of age-matched healthy donors and was strongly correlated with circulating CD8+ T-cell counts. Clonality increased at ibrutinib response, stayed stable in sustained remission, and fell back toward baseline at progression. Public clonotypes were rare and either shrank or stayed stable during treatment, and the rise in clonality at ibrutinib response reflected expansion of private clonotypes. Sampling times were not matched between sustained-remission and progressing patients, and lymph node repertoires were not studied.

The goal of deep resolution MiSeq sequencing was a depth between 1 in 1 million and 1 in 200,000 T cells, and coverage averaged 10x per clonotype. The immunoSEQ hsTCRB Kit was used to generate TCR beta libraries. In the authors' own workflow: ImmunoSEQ Data Assistant and ImmunoSEQ Analyzer were used for data analysis, and V, D and J genes were assigned according to IMGT definitions. Clonality, which ranges from 0 to 1, was calculated by subtracting the normalized Shannon entropy of productive rearrangement frequencies from one. Public clonotype analysis was restricted to overrepresented clonotypes comprising at least 0.05% of each patient's repertoire. Around 12 age-matched healthy donor repertoires from immuneACCESS were used as controls for clonality. TCRdb retrieved this table from immuneACCESS and kept in-frame rearrangements only. Not all clones are present; in checked studies, unresolved V genes account for under half, and no reason is known for the remainder. V and J calls and clone size are given by that table; D and trimming were obtained from the DNA. The table for this sample lists roughly 190,000 clones; around 72% of them were counted only once. The top ten constitute under 15% of the sample.

This specimen's time point label, per the study, means: roughly 23 months on ibrutinib. For TCR beta library preparation, about 2 micrograms of genomic DNA was extracted from cryopreserved PBMCs. Longitudinal blood samples from CLL patients on ibrutinib monotherapy underwent high-throughput TCR beta sequencing. The patients were enrolled in a single-center, open-label phase 2 trial of ibrutinib monotherapy. In the case of this clone: The clone's antigen remains unknown. No qualities accompany the bases; no much larger clone lies one base away.

The specimen comprised PBMCs, sampled after 24 months of ibrutinib treatment. The sequence came from a human donor with chronic lymphocytic leukemia.

The nucleotide sequence reads TGTGCCAGCTCAGGACTAGCGGGAGCCCACAATGAGCAGTTCTTC. Its translation reads: CASSGLAGAHNEQFF. Rearrangement joined TRBV18 to TRBJ2-1; TRBD2 aligns with 13 central bases. CDR1 and CDR2 (KGHSH, LQKENI) derive from the germline V gene. Spanning cysteine to phenylalanine, the CDR3 consists of 15 amino acids. Of the read, only the CDR3 DNA is kept; its 45 bases are in frame from base 1. Relative to germline, V is missing 5 bases and J is missing 5 bases, with 3 bases of the junction outside any gene match.